The 32 T cell receptor beta chains below all came from one sample that was sequenced in a study of persistence of HIV-infected CD4 T cells. The stimulus was an HIV-1 Gag 15-mer peptide pool, 0.95 to 1 ug/peptide/mL. Responding CD4+ T cells were sorted by upregulation of both CD40 ligand and CD69. Their antigens remain unidentified. The libraries were made with immunoSEQ version 4 in survey mode. TCRdb's copy holds only in-frame clones and misses some; the assay was immunoSEQ multiplex PCR. This sample has approximately 18,000 clones; 65% occur once, and the top ten carry around 2%. Sequenced here: CD4+ T cells sorted from PBMCs after 18-hour stimulation, sampled from a patient who received antiretroviral therapy. The receptors originated from an adult woman with HIV who was CMV-seropositive.

The chain uses TRBV6-5 and TRBJ1-2; D gene uncertain. Germline V gene lookup returns CDR1 MNHEY and CDR2 SVGAGI. The CDR3 has 13 amino acids. The V gene lost 6 bases and the J gene lost 3 bases, with 11 bases spanning the gap. The CDR3: CASSLQRDYGYTF. CDR3 sequence (DNA): TGTGCCAGCAGCCTGCAACGGGACTATGGCTACACCTTC.

The chain couples TRBV5-1 to TRBJ1-2; TRBD1 is a possible D gene (6 bases). In germline, CDR1 is SGHRS, CDR2 YFSETQ. The V and J ends lost 4 bases and 4 bases respectively, with 17 bases between them. CDR3 length: 15 residues. The CDR3 loop is CASSRGGQAGYGYTF. CDR3 in DNA: TGCGCCAGCAGCCGGGGGGGCCAGGCGGGCTATGGCTACACCTTC.

V is TRBV7-8 and J is TRBJ2-5; tentative D call: TRBD1 (5 bases). Germline-derived CDR1 and CDR2 are SGHVS and FQNEAQ. V gave up 1 base and J gave up 2 bases, with 5 bases separating them. The CDR3 loop spans 13 amino acids. CDR3 residues: CASSLGQQETQYF. In DNA, the CDR3 is TGTGCCAGCAGCTTAGGACAGCAAGAGACCCAGTACTTC.

This clone was seen more than once but under ten times. The chain combines TRBV5-1 with TRBJ1-3, with 8 positions matching TRBD1. The CDR3 runs 14 residues. V dropped 4 bases and J dropped 4; count of bases not matched to a gene: 4. Germline CDR1 is SGHRS and CDR2 is YFSETQ. CDR3 protein: CASSPDRVGNTIYF. CDR3 coding DNA: TGCGCCAGCAGCCCGGACAGGGTGGGAAACACCATATATTTT.

The chain combines TRBV12-3 or TRBV12-4 with TRBJ1-5, with unresolved D. The CDR3 has 13 amino acids. Trimming shortened V by 5 bases and J by 4 bases, and 9 bases separated the two germline ends. The CDR3 coding sequence is TGTGCCAGCAGTATACAGAATAATCAGCCCCAGCATTTT. This sequence encodes CASSIQNNQPQHF.

This clone turned up a few times. This rearrangement joins TRBV9 to TRBJ2-4; 7 bases fit TRBD1. The CDR3 extends over 15 amino acids. Trimming at V came to 0 bases and at J to 3 bases, leaving 3 bases not matched to a gene. CDR1 SGDLS and CDR2 YYNGEE come from the germline V gene. CDR3 sequence reads: CASSVDGQVKNIQYF. As DNA, the CDR3 is TGTGCCAGCAGCGTAGATGGACAGGTCAAAAACATTCAGTACTTC.

This chain links TRBV6-6 with TRBJ2-2; 8 bases align to TRBD2. The CDR3 totals 16 residues. With 6 bases clipped from V and 3 bases from J, the junction kept 9 bases outside the gene matches. Germline V lookup: CDR1 MNHNY, CDR2 SVGAGI (reference sequence). CDR3 region: CASRTQGLGHTGELFF. DNA for the CDR3: TGTGCCAGCAGAACCCAGGGACTAGGACACACCGGGGAGCTGTTTTTT.

CDR3 sequence: CASGKGQGANVYGYTF. The CDR3 region has the DNA TGTGCCAGTGGGAAGGGACAGGGGGCGAATGTCTATGGCTACACCTTC. The J gene is TRBJ1-2, the V gene TRBV19; TRBD1 matches 12 bases. This CDR3 spans 16 amino acids. J was trimmed by 4 bases and V by 8 bases; bases with no gene match: 11. Germline loops: CDR1 LNHDA, CDR2 SQIVND (reference sequence).

The table lists this clone with a few counts. This rearrangement joins TRBV6-2 or TRBV6-3 to TRBJ1-1, with TRBD1 matching over 8 bases. Germline CDR1 and CDR2: MNHEY and SVGEGT. The CDR3 consists of 18 residues. V lost 2 bases, J lost 1 base, and 12 bases stayed unmatched. The CDR3 DNA is TGTGCCAGCAGTTACCGTGGTCCAGGGGGCTCGGGGAACACTGAAGCTTTCTTT. Encoded protein: CASSYRGPGGSGNTEAFF.

J is TRBJ1-1 and V is TRBV5-1; no clear D gene. V lost 3 bases and J lost 6, with 15 bases in between. The CDR3 consists of 14 residues. The germline gives CDR1 SGHRS, CDR2 YFSETQ. The CDR3 here is CASSSDYRAAEAFF. In DNA form, the CDR3 reads TGCGCCAGCAGCTCGGACTACCGAGCCGCTGAAGCTTTCTTT.

The V and J genes are TRBV27 and TRBJ1-2; perhaps TRBD1 as D (6 bases). This CDR3 comprises 13 residues. CDR1 is MNHEY, CDR2 SMNVEV, per germline (reference sequence). Trimming took 4 bases from V and 5 from J, leaving 11 bases between them. The CDR3 loop is CASSSRQEYGYTF. CDR3 bases: TGTGCCAGCAGTTCCCGACAGGAATATGGCTACACCTTC.

This clone appeared a few times. The CDR3, as DNA: TGTGCCAGCAGTTTATCAACCCTTGAAGCTTTCTTT. This translates into CASSLSTLEAFF. The chain couples TRBV28 to TRBJ1-1; D is unclear. The V gene lost 1 base and the J gene lost 7 bases, with 7 bases spanning the gap. Germline V gives CDR1 MDHEN, CDR2 SYDVKM. This CDR3 is 12 amino acids long.

This clone is classed as medium-sized. This chain uses TRBV21-1 with TRBJ1-2; the table's D call, TRBD1, was not checked against the DNA. TRBV21-1 is flagged as a pseudogene. This CDR3 region has 15 residues. The CDR3: CASSNLGTGLCGYTF. Here the CDR3 DNA reads TGTGCCAGCAGCAACCTTGGGACAGGGCTGTGTGGCTACACCTTC.

The chain carries TRBV19 and TRBJ1-4; D is unclear. With 5 bases removed from V and 5 bases from J, the gap between germline ends came to 15 bases. The germline gives CDR1 LNHDA, CDR2 SQIVND (reference sequence). CDR3 length equals 15 residues. In nucleotides, the CDR3 is TGTGCCAGTAGTTCCACCGGGCCTCCCAATGAAAAACTGTTTTTT. Amino acid sequence: CASSSTGPPNEKLFF.

The gene calls are TRBV7-2 and TRBJ2-2; D is undetermined. The CDR3 is 16 residues long. Germline CDR1 is SGHTA and CDR2 is FQGNSA. V lost 4 bases and J 1 base, leaving 13 bases between the germline ends. CDR3 sequence reads: CASSSPTRRNTGELFF. In nucleotides, the CDR3 is TGTGCCAGCAGCTCACCGACAAGGAGGAACACCGGGGAGCTGTTTTTT.

The rearrangement uses TRBV5-4 and TRBJ1-2; D remains unclear. The CDR3 covers 13 residues. The V and J ends lost 0 bases and 7 bases respectively, with 10 bases between them. In germline, CDR1 is SGHNT, CDR2 YYREEE (reference sequence). The CDR3 region has the DNA TGTGCCAGCAGCTTGGAGTTGCATGGTGGCTACACCTTC. This translates into CASSLELHGGYTF.

The CDR3 DNA reads as TGCGCCAGCAGCTTGAGGGGACTAGAGGTAGATACGCAGTATTTT. Encoded protein: CASSLRGLEVDTQYF. The rearrangement joins TRBV5-1 to TRBJ2-3; 8 nucleotides align to TRBD2. This CDR3 contains 15 residues. Germline V lookup: CDR1 SGHRS, CDR2 YFSETQ. J was trimmed by 5 bases and V by 1 base; bases with no gene match: 6.

The V gene is TRBV2, the J gene TRBJ2-2; D uncertain. Deletions cut 6 bases from V and 6 bases from J, with 11 bases between. The CDR3 is 13 residues long. Looked up from germline, CDR1 is SNHLY and CDR2 is FYNNEI. CDR3 sequence (DNA): TGTGCCAGCAGCGGCGTTGGGGCCGGGGAGCTGTTTTTT. This sequence encodes CASSGVGAGELFF.

CDR3 region: CASAGGSSGANVLTF. Written as DNA, the CDR3 is TGTGCCAGCGCAGGGGGGAGCTCTGGGGCCAACGTCCTGACTTTC. V usage is TRBV11-3 and J usage is TRBJ2-6, with D perhaps matching TRBD1 (7 bases). The CDR3 runs 15 residues. Trimming stripped 8 bases from V and 0 bases from J, with 11 bases between. CDR1 is SGHNT, CDR2 YENEEA, per germline.

For this clone: The sample carries other DNA sequences with the same CDR3. The chain carries TRBV5-1 and TRBJ1-2; D unclear. Germline V lookup: CDR1 SGHRS, CDR2 YFSETQ. This CDR3 is 13 amino acids long. Trimming took off 4 bases at V and 4 bases at J, with 11 bases between the two ends. CDR3 protein: CASSPDSLYGYTF. DNA for the CDR3: TGCGCCAGCAGCCCTGATTCCCTCTATGGCTACACCTTC.

V gene TRBV10-3 combines with J gene TRBJ1-2; no reliable D call. V was shortened by 9 bases and J by 6 bases, with 14 bases between the two germline ends. From germline, CDR1 is ENHRY and CDR2 SYGVKD. The CDR3 spans 12 residues. CDR3 sequence: CAIADPGDGYTF. The DNA of the CDR3 is TGTGCCATAGCGGACCCCGGGGATGGCTACACCTTC.

The V call is TRBV5-8, the J call TRBJ2-2; D might be TRBD1 (5 bases). Trimming removed 1 base at V and 2 bases at J, with 12 bases between. Germline-derived CDR1 and CDR2 are SGHTS and YDEGEE. This CDR3 is 16 amino acids long. The CDR3 here is CASSLRYRPNTGELFF. In DNA form, the CDR3 reads TGTGCCAGCAGCTTGCGTTACAGGCCCAACACCGGGGAGCTGTTTTTT.

This clone was found a few times. The chain links TRBV7-9 to TRBJ2-3, with 7 bases that match TRBD2. The CDR3 extends over 14 amino acids. V shed 3 bases and J 5 bases; nucleotides not matched to a gene: 5. The germline V gene has CDR1 SEHNR and CDR2 FQNEAQ (reference sequence). The CDR3 bases are TGTGCCAGCAGCTTCGGACTAGTCGGAGATACGCAGTATTTT. Amino acids: CASSFGLVGDTQYF. Combining the CDR3 with reference TRBV7-9 and TRBJ2-3 gives the whole variable domain DTGVSQNPRHKITKRGQNVTFRCDPISEHNRLYWYRQTLGQGPEFLTYFQNEAQLEKSRLLSDRFSAERPKGSFSTLEIQRTEQGDSAMYLCASSFGLVGDTQYFGPGTRLTVL.

The J gene is TRBJ1-1, the V gene TRBV21-1. TRBV21-1 is a pseudogene. The CDR3 is made up of 13 amino acids. The CDR3 is CASSNPRYTEAFF. The CDR3 DNA reads as TGTGCCAGCAGCAATCCGAGGTACACTGAAGCTTTCTTT.

The chain joins TRBV19 to TRBJ1-2; a possible D gene is TRBD1 (5 bases). Germline CDR1 is LNHDA and CDR2 is SQIVND (reference sequence). There are 12 residues in the CDR3. V was cut by 5 bases and J by 9 bases, with 13 bases left in between. The chain's CDR3 is CASSERDLSYTF. For the CDR3, the DNA is TGTGCCAGTAGTGAGAGGGACTTGAGCTACACCTTC.

This clone was seen a handful of times. The V and J genes are TRBV5-1 and TRBJ2-1, with D maybe TRBD2 (6 bases). Germline V gene lookup returns CDR1 SGHRS and CDR2 YFSETQ. CDR3 length: 14 amino acids. The V end lost 4 bases, the J end lost 10 bases, and 18 bases lay between the germline ends. The chain's CDR3 is CASSPGLSLGEQFF. CDR3 in DNA: TGCGCCAGCAGCCCGGGACTCTCCTTAGGGGAGCAGTTCTTC.

A few counts support this clone. The V and J genes are TRBV5-1 and TRBJ1-6; D gene uncertain. The CDR3 contains 13 residues. Trimming shortened V by 7 bases and J by 7 bases, and 12 bases separated the two germline ends. Germline V gives CDR1 SGHRS, CDR2 YFSETQ. DNA for the CDR3: TGCGCCAGCGGGCAGGAGGTCAATTCACCCCTCCACTTT. It translates to CASGQEVNSPLHF.

V and J are TRBV7-3 and TRBJ2-5, with 10 bases fitting TRBD2. The CDR3 extends over 15 amino acids. The V gene's germline CDR1 is SGHTA and CDR2 FQGTGA. After removal of 5 bases from V and 1 base from J, the junction contained 4 bases not matched to a gene. The CDR3 nucleotides read TGTGCCAGCAGCCTCAGCGGGGGGGCCCAAGAGACCCAGTACTTC. It yields the protein CASSLSGGAQETQYF.

V and J are TRBV9 and TRBJ2-1; no firm D call. Germline V gene sequence: CDR1 SGDLS, CDR2 YYNGEE. Trimming cost V 0 bases and J 9 bases, with 16 bases left between them. There are 15 residues in the CDR3. CDR3 region: CASSVAADGRSEQFF. The CDR3 DNA is TGTGCCAGCAGCGTAGCAGCCGACGGACGGAGTGAGCAGTTCTTC.

This clone was observed a handful of times. The chain combines TRBV28 with TRBJ1-1; no firm D call. This CDR3 is 12 amino acids long. V was clipped by 6 bases and J by 3 bases, with 8 bases between them. In germline, CDR1 is MDHEN, CDR2 SYDVKM. This chain's CDR3 is CASSIEYTEAFF. The CDR3 DNA follows: TGTGCCAGCAGCATTGAATACACTGAAGCTTTCTTT. The entire variable domain, with the rest obtained from reference TRBV28 and TRBJ1-1, is as follows: DVKVTQSSRYLVKRTGEKVFLECVQDMDHENMFWYRQDPGLGLRLIYFSYDVKMKEKGDIPEGYSVSREKKERFSLILESASTNQTSMYLCASSIEYTEAFFGQGTRLTVV.

This clone appeared a few times. The chain recombines TRBV4-1 with TRBJ2-7, with D uncertain. Germline V lookup: CDR1 MGHRA, CDR2 YSYEKL. The germline V and J ends were trimmed by 0 bases and 0 bases, with 12 bases remaining between them. The CDR3 has 16 amino acids. CDR3 DNA: TGCGCCAGCAGCCAAGAGGGTTTTAAGAGCTCCTACGAGCAGTACTTC. The encoded protein is CASSQEGFKSSYEQYF.

There are a few counts of this clone. The V and J genes are TRBV6-5 and TRBJ1-5; D is uncertain. This CDR3 is built from 13 residues. The V gene lost 6 bases and the J gene lost 3 bases, with 9 bases spanning the gap. From germline, CDR1 is MNHEY and CDR2 SVGAGI. This CDR3 reads CASSSQNNQPQHF. For the CDR3, the DNA is TGTGCCAGCAGCTCTCAGAACAATCAGCCCCAGCATTTT.